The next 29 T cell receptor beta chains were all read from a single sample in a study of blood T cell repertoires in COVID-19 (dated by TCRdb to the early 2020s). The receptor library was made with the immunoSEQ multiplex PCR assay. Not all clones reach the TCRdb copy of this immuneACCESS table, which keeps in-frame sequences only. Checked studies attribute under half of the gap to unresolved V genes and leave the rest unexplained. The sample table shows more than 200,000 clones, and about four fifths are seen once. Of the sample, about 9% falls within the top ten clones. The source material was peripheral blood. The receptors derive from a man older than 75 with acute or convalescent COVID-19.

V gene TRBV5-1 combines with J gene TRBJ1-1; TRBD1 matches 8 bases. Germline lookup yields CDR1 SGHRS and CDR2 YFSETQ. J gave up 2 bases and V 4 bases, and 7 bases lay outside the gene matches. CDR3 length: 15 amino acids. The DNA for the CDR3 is TGCGCCAGCAGCGGGCGACAGGGGCTCAACACTGAAGCTTTCTTT. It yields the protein CASSGRQGLNTEAFF.

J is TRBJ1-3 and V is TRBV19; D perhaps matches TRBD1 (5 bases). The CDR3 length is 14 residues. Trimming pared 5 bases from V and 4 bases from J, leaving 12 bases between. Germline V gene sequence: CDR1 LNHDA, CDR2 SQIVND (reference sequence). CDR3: CASSPTGDGNTIYF. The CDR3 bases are TGTGCCAGTAGTCCTACAGGCGACGGAAACACCATATATTTT.

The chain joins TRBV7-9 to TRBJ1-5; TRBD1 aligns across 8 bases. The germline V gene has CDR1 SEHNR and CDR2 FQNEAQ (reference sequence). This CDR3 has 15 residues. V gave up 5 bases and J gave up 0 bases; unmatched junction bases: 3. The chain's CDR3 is CASSPDRGSNQPQHF. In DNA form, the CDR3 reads TGTGCCAGCAGCCCAGACAGGGGTAGCAATCAGCCCCAGCATTTT.

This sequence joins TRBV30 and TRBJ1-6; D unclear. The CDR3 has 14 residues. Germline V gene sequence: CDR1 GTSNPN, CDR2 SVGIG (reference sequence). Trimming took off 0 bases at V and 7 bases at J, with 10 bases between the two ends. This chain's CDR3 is CAWSVASHNSPLHF. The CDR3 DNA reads TGTGCCTGGAGTGTAGCCTCGCACAATTCACCCCTCCACTTT.

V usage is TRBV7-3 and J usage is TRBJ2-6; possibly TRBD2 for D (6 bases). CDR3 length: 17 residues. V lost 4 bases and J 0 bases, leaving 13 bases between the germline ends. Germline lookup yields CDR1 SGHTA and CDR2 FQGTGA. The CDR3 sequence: CASSSGRRGSGANVLTF. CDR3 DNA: TGTGCCAGCAGCTCAGGACGGAGGGGCTCTGGGGCCAACGTCCTGACTTTC.

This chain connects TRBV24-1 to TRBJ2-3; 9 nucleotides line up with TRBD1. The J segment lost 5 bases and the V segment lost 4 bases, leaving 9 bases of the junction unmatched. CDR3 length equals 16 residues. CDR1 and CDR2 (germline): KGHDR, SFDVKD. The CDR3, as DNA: TGTGCCACCAGTGAATCGATACAGGGGGCAGGAGATACGCAGTATTTT. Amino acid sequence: CATSESIQGAGDTQYF.

CDR3 region: CASSPPGQGAWEKLFF. For the CDR3, the DNA is TGTGCCAGCAGTCCACCGGGACAGGGGGCTTGGGAAAAACTGTTTTTT. The chain links TRBV28 to TRBJ1-4, with TRBD1 matching over 12 bases. V dropped 5 bases and J dropped 8; count of bases not matched to a gene: 9. The V gene's germline CDR1 is MDHEN and CDR2 SYDVKM. The length of the CDR3 is 16 residues.

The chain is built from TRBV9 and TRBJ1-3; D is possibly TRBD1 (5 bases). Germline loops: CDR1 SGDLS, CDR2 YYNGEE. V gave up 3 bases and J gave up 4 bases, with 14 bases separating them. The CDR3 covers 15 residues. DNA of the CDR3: TGTGCCAGCAGCGGCCTCTGGGGCCCGGGAAACACCATATATTTT. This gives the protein CASSGLWGPGNTIYF.

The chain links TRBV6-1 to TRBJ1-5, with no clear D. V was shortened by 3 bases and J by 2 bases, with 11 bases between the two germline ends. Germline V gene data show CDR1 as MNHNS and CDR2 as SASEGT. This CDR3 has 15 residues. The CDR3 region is CASSEPRRGNQPQHF. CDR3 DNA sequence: TGTGCCAGCAGTGAGCCCCGACGGGGCAATCAGCCCCAGCATTTT.

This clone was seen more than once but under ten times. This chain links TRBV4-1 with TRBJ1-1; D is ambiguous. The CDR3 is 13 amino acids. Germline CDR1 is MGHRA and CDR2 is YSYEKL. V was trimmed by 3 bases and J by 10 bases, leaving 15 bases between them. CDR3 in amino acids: CASSHVSGSVAFF. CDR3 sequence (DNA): TGCGCCAGCAGCCATGTATCAGGATCGGTAGCTTTCTTT.

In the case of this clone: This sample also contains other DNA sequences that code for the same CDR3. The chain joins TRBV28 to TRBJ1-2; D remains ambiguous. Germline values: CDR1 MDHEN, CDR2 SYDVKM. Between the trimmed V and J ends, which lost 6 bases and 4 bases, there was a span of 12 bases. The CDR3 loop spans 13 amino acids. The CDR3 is CASSPDGGYGYTF. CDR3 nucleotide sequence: TGTGCCAGCAGCCCAGACGGAGGCTATGGCTACACCTTC.

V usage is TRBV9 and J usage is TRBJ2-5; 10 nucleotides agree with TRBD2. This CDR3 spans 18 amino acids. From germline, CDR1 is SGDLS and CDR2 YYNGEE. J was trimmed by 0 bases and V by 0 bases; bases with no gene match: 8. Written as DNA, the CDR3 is TGTGCCAGCAGCGTAGCTAATGGTCTAGCGGGAGACCAAGAGACCCAGTACTTC. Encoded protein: CASSVANGLAGDQETQYF.

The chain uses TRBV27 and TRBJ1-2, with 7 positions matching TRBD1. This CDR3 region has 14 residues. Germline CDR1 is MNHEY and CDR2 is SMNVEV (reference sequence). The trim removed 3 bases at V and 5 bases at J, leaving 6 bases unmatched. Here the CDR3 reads CASSLRGLRYGYTF. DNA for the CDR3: TGTGCCAGCAGTTTGAGGGGGCTGAGGTATGGCTACACCTTC.

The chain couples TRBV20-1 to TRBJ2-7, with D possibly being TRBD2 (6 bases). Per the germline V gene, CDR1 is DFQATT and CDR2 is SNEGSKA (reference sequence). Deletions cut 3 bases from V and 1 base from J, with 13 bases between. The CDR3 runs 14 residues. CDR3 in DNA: TGCAGTGCTAGTTTGGGGGGTTTGTCCTACGAGCAGTACTTC. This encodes CSASLGGLSYEQYF.

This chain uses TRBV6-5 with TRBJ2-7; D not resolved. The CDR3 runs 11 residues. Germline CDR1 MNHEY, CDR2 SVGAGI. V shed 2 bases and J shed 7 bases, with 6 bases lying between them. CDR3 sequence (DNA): TGTGCCAGCAGTTACCTGGAGGAGCAGTACTTC. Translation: CASSYLEEQYF.

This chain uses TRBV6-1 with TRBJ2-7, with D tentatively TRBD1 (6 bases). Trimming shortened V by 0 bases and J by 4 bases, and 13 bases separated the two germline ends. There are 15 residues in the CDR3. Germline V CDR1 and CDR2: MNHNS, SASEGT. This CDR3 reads CASSEAPGTSYEQYF. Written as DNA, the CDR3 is TGTGCCAGCAGTGAAGCCCCCGGGACATCTTACGAGCAGTACTTC.

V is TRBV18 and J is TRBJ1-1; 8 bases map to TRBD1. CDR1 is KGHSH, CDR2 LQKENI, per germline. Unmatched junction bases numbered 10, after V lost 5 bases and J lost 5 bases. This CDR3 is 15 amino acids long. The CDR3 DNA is TGTGCCAGCTCATCCAGGACAGGGTATGGAACTGAAGCTTTCTTT. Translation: CASSSRTGYGTEAFF.

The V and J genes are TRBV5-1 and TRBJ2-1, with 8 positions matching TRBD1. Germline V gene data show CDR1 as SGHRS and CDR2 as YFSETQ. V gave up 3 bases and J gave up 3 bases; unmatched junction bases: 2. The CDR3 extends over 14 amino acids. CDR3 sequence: CASSSGQDYNEQFF. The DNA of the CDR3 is TGCGCCAGCAGCTCGGGACAGGACTACAATGAGCAGTTCTTC.

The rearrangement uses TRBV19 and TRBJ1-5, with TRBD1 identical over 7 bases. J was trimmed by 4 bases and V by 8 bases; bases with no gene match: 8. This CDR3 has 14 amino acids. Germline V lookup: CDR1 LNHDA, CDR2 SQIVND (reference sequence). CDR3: CASALTGLNQPQHF. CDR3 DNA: TGTGCCAGTGCCCTGACAGGGCTTAATCAGCCCCAGCATTTT.

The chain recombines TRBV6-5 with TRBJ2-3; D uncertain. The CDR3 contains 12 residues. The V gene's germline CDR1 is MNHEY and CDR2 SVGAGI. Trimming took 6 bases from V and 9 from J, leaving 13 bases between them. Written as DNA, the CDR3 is TGTGCCAGCAGGCCTAGATCTGGCACGCAGTATTTT. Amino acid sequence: CASRPRSGTQYF.

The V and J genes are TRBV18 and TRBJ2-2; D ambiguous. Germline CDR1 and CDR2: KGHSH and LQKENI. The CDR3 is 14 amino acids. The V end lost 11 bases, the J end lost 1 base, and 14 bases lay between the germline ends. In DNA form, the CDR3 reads TGTGCCCCTGTCCAGGCGCTGAACACCGGGGAGCTGTTTTTT. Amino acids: CAPVQALNTGELFF.

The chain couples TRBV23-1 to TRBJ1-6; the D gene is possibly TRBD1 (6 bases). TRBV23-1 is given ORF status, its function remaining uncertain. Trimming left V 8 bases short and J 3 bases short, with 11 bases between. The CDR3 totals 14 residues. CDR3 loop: CASFGTLYNSPLHF. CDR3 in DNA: TGCGCCAGCTTTGGGACACTCTATAATTCACCCCTCCACTTT.

CDR3 DNA sequence: TGTGCCTGGACCAGGTCGGGGACTGGGGGCTACACCTTC. This encodes CAWTRSGTGGYTF. This chain connects TRBV30 to TRBJ1-2; perhaps TRBD1 as D (5 bases). V lost 4 bases and J lost 8, with 17 bases in between. Germline V lookup: CDR1 GTSNPN, CDR2 SVGIG (reference sequence). CDR3 length equals 13 residues.

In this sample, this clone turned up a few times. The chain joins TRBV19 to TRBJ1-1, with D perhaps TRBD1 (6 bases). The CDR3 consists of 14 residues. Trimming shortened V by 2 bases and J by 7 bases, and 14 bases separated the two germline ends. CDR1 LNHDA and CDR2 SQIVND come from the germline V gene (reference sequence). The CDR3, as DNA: TGTGCCAGTAGTATAAGCTTGGCAGGGGTTGAAGCTTTCTTT. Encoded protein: CASSISLAGVEAFF.

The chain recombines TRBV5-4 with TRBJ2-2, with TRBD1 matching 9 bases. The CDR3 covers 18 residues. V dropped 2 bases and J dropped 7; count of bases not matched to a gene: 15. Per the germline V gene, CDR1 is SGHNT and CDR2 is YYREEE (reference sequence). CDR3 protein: CASSFSNSGTGLYGELFF. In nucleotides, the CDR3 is TGTGCCAGCAGCTTCTCGAACTCCGGGACAGGGCTTTACGGGGAGCTGTTTTTT.

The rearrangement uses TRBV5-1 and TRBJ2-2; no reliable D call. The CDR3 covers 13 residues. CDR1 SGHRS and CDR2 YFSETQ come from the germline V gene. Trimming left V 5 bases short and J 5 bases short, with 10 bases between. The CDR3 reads CASRESGTGELFF. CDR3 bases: TGCGCCAGCAGAGAGTCAGGAACCGGGGAGCTGTTTTTT.

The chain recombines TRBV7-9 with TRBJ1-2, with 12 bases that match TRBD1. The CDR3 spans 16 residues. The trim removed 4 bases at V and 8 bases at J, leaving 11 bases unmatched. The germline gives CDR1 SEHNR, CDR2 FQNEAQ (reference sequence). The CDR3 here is CASSSGTGGALGGYTF. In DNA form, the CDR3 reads TGTGCCAGCAGCTCCGGGACAGGGGGCGCGTTAGGGGGCTACACCTTC.

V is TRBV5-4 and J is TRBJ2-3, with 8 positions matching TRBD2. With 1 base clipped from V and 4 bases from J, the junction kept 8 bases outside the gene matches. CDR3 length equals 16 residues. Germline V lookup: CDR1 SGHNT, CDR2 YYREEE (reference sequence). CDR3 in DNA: TGTGCCAGCAGCTTGATTACTAGCGGATTTCCAGATACGCAGTATTTT. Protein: CASSLITSGFPDTQYF.

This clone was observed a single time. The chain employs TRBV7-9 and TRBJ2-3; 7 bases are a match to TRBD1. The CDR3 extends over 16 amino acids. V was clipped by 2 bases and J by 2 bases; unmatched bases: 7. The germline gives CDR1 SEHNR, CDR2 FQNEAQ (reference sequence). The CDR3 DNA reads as TGTGCCAGCAGCTTAACTAGGGGGCGCGACACAGATACGCAGTATTTT. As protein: CASSLTRGRDTDTQYF. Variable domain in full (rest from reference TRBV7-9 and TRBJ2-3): DTGVSQNPRHKITKRGQNVTFRCDPISEHNRLYWYRQTLGQGPEFLTYFQNEAQLEKSRLLSDRFSAERPKGSFSTLEIQRTEQGDSAMYLCASSLTRGRDTDTQYFGPGTRLTVL.